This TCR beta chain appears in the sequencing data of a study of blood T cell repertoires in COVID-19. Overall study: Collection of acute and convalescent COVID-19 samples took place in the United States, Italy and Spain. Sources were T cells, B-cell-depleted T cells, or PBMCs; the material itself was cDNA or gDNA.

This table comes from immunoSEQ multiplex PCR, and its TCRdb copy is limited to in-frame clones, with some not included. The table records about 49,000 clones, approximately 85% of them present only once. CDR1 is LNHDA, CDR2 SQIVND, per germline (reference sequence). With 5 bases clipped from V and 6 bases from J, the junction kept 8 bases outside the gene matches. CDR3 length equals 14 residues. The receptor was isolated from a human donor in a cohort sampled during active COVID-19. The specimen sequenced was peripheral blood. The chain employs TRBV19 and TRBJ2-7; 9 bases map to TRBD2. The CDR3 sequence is CASSPTGTSIEQYF. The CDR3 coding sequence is TGTGCCAGTAGTCCTACCGGGACTAGCATCGAGCAGTACTTC.